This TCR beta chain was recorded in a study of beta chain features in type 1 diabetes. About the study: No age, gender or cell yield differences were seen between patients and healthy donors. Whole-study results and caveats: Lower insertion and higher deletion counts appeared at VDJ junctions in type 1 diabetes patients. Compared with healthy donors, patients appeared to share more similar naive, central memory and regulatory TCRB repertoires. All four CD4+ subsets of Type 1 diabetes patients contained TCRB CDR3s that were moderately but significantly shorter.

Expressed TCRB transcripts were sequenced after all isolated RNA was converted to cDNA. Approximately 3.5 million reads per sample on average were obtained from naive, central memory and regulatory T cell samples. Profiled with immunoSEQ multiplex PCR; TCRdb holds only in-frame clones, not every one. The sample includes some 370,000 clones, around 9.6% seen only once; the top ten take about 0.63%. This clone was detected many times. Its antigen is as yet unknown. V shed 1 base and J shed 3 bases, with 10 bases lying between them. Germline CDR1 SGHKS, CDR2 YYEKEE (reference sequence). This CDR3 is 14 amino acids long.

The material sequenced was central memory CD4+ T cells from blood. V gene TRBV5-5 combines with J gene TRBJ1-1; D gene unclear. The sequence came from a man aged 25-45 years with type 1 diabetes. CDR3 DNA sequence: TGTGCCAGCAGCTTGTTCAGGACTGACACTGAAGCTTTCTTT. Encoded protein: CASSLFRTDTEAFF.